These 32 T cell receptor beta chains were all obtained from the same sample, sequenced in a study of graft-versus-host responses after intestinal transplantation. TCRdb's table, derived via immunoSEQ multiplex PCR, lists solely in-frame clones and lacks some. The sample includes about 86,000 clones, 90% to 95% of them seen just once. No antigen is known for these receptors. The source material was unstimulated CD8+ T cells sorted from spleen or lymph node cells, sampled before intestinal transplant. All receptors come from a human donor who received an intestinal transplant.

The V call is TRBV9, the J call TRBJ2-6; possible D gene TRBD1, 6 bases. In germline, CDR1 is SGDLS, CDR2 YYNGEE. V lost 3 bases and J 2 bases, leaving 15 bases between the germline ends. This CDR3 has 17 amino acids. The CDR3 sequence is CASSENRDRPGANVLTF. The CDR3 region has the DNA TGTGCCAGCAGCGAGAACAGGGATAGACCTGGGGCCAACGTCCTGACTTTC.

The chain's CDR3 is CASSLSTVHGEGETQYF. CDR3 DNA: TGTGCCAGCAGTTTATCTACCGTGCACGGGGAGGGGGAGACCCAGTACTTC. The chain recombines TRBV27 with TRBJ2-5; 7 nucleotides match TRBD2. V trimming: 0 bases; J trimming: 5 bases; junction bases outside the gene matches: 12. CDR1 and CDR2 from the germline V gene are MNHEY and SMNVEV (reference sequence). This CDR3 is 17 amino acids long.

This chain links TRBV5-1 with TRBJ1-1; D remains unclear. The CDR3 loop spans 14 amino acids. V shed 1 base and J shed 5 bases, with 12 bases lying between them. Germline V gene data show CDR1 as SGHRS and CDR2 as YFSETQ. The CDR3 region has the DNA TGCGCCAGCAGCTTGTTTTCTTTGCAGACTGAAGCTTTCTTT. This translates into CASSLFSLQTEAFF.

V gene TRBV4-1 combines with J gene TRBJ1-1; D might be TRBD1 (5 bases). Germline CDR1 is MGHRA and CDR2 is YSYEKL. The V end lost 4 bases, the J end lost 6 bases, and 15 bases lay between the germline ends. The CDR3 covers 14 residues. The CDR3 DNA is TGCGCCAGCAGCCGAGAACTCACAGGTCCTGAAGCTTTCTTT. Translated, it gives CASSRELTGPEAFF.

V usage is TRBV19 and J usage is TRBJ2-3; no definite D call. The CDR3 length is 14 residues. Germline V gene data show CDR1 as LNHDA and CDR2 as SQIVND (reference sequence). The ends were cut back, 4 bases at V and 4 bases at J, with 12 bases in the middle. The CDR3: CASSTDSSADTQYF. The CDR3 nucleotides are TGTGCCAGTAGTACCGATTCTAGTGCAGATACGCAGTATTTT.

The rearrangement joins TRBV10-3 to TRBJ2-7; 7 positions match TRBD2. The CDR3 is made up of 13 amino acids. J lost 4 bases, V lost 11 bases, and 11 bases had no gene match. The germline gives CDR1 ENHRY, CDR2 SYGVKD. CDR3 bases: TGTGCCGGGGGGGACGGATCGGTTTACGAGCAGTACTTC. It encodes CAGGDGSVYEQYF.

The chain joins TRBV9 to TRBJ2-7; TRBD1 agrees at 10 bases. The CDR3 runs to 15 residues. V dropped 4 bases and J dropped 5; count of bases not matched to a gene: 9. CDR1 and CDR2 (germline): SGDLS, YYNGEE. The CDR3 loop is CASSIGTGVRNEQYF. In DNA, the CDR3 is TGTGCCAGCAGCATAGGGACAGGGGTAAGGAACGAGCAGTACTTC.

This chain links TRBV18 with TRBJ2-1, with 11 nucleotides matching TRBD2. CDR3 length: 17 residues. Trimming took 6 bases from V and 0 from J; bases not matched to a gene: 7. Germline V gene data show CDR1 as KGHSH and CDR2 as LQKENI. Here the CDR3 reads CASSPGTSGSSYNEQFF. In DNA form, the CDR3 reads TGTGCCAGCTCTCCAGGGACTAGCGGCAGCTCCTACAATGAGCAGTTCTTC.

This chain uses TRBV29-1 with TRBJ1-2, with D perhaps matching TRBD1 (6 bases). Germline assignment: CDR1 SQVTM and CDR2 ANQGSEA. CDR3 size: 14 residues. V gave up 0 bases and J gave up 4 bases, with 12 bases separating them. This chain's CDR3 is CSVEDLQGIYGYTF. Here the CDR3 DNA reads TGCAGCGTTGAAGATCTTCAGGGGATCTATGGCTACACCTTC.

The chain is built from TRBV11-2 and TRBJ2-7; 11 bases are shared with TRBD2. V shed 3 bases and J 6 bases; nucleotides not matched to a gene: 16. The CDR3 runs 18 residues. Per the germline V gene, CDR1 is SGHAT and CDR2 is FQNNGV. The CDR3 is CASSLVSLAGGSMTEQYF. DNA of the CDR3: TGTGCCAGCAGCTTGGTCAGCCTAGCGGGAGGTTCCATGACCGAGCAGTACTTC.

This clone was observed a handful of times. J is TRBJ2-1 and V is TRBV4-1, with 8 positions matching TRBD1. This CDR3 is built from 13 residues. With V trimmed by 3 bases and J by 8 bases, 3 bases remained unmatched. Germline V CDR1 and CDR2: MGHRA, YSYEKL. The CDR3 nucleotides read TGCGCCAGCAGCCACCAACAGGGGGATGAGCAGTTCTTC. Translating it yields CASSHQQGDEQFF.

The V call is TRBV5-1, the J call TRBJ2-7, with TRBD2 matching 12 bases. This CDR3 contains 15 residues. The germline V gene has CDR1 SGHRS and CDR2 YFSETQ. V shed 4 bases, J shed 4 bases, and the junction held 6 bases outside the gene matches. DNA for the CDR3: TGCGCCAGCAGCCAGACTAGCGGGAGTGTTTACGAGCAGTACTTC. It is translated as CASSQTSGSVYEQYF.

The chain couples TRBV30 to TRBJ2-7; D might be TRBD2 (6 bases). The V and J ends lost 5 bases and 2 bases respectively, with 16 bases between them. The CDR3 length is 14 residues. Germline values: CDR1 GTSNPN, CDR2 SVGIG (reference sequence). The CDR3 loop reads CAWGVGRGPYEQYF. The CDR3 bases are TGTGCCTGGGGGGTCGGGCGGGGACCCTACGAGCAGTACTTC.

This rearrangement joins TRBV27 to TRBJ2-7, with TRBD1 identical over 9 bases. J was trimmed by 7 bases and V by 5 bases; bases with no gene match: 12. There are 15 residues in the CDR3. The germline CDR1 and CDR2 sequences are MNHEY and SMNVEV (reference sequence). CDR3 residues: CASSATQGAFKEQYF. DNA of the CDR3: TGTGCCAGCAGTGCCACACAGGGGGCGTTTAAAGAGCAGTACTTC.

The chain uses TRBV11-2 and TRBJ1-3; TRBD1 might be the D (6 bases). Deletions cut 6 bases from V and 2 bases from J, with 11 bases between. Germline lookup yields CDR1 SGHAT and CDR2 FQNNGV. The CDR3 is 14 amino acids. CDR3 protein: CASRATGTGNTIYF. DNA of the CDR3: TGTGCCAGCAGGGCAACAGGGACTGGAAACACCATATATTTT.

CDR3 DNA: TGTGCCACCAGCAGAGGCGGAGACTACGATGGCTACACCTTC. Translating it yields CATSRGGDYDGYTF. This rearrangement joins TRBV15 to TRBJ1-2, with D uncertain. The CDR3 has 14 amino acids. The V gene lost 1 base and the J gene lost 6 bases, with 12 bases spanning the gap. Germline V gene data show CDR1 as LNHNV and CDR2 as YYDKDF (reference sequence).

V is TRBV9 and J is TRBJ2-5; D is unclear. This CDR3 contains 14 residues. Trimming took off 0 bases at V and 1 base at J, with 7 bases between the two ends. The germline V gene encodes CDR1 SGDLS and CDR2 YYNGEE. The CDR3 sequence: CASSVDAVQETQYF. In DNA form, the CDR3 reads TGTGCCAGCAGCGTAGATGCAGTCCAAGAGACCCAGTACTTC.

On this clone itself: Additional DNA sequences in this sample encode the identical CDR3. The chain joins TRBV7-9 to TRBJ1-2; D is uncertain. V was pared by 0 bases and J by 8 bases, with 10 bases between. The germline V gene has CDR1 SEHNR and CDR2 FQNEAQ (reference sequence). The CDR3 sequence is 13 residues long. The CDR3 DNA is TGTGCCAGCAGCTTAGCGAGCGGGTACGGCTACACCTTC. Translating gives CASSLASGYGYTF.

V and J are TRBV27 and TRBJ1-2; no clear D gene. V lost 1 base and J 2 bases, leaving 8 bases between the germline ends. Per the germline V gene, CDR1 is MNHEY and CDR2 is SMNVEV (reference sequence). The CDR3 length is 14 residues. CDR3 nucleotides: TGTGCCAGCAGTTTATTCCCGGGGAACTATGGCTACACCTTC. Translation gives CASSLFPGNYGYTF.

The V and J genes are TRBV6-5 and TRBJ2-7, with D possibly TRBD1 on 5 matching bases. The germline CDR1 and CDR2 sequences are MNHEY and SVGAGI. The CDR3 extends over 14 amino acids. V lost 2 bases, J lost 2 bases, and 10 bases lay in between. CDR3 residues: CASSYGAATYEQYF. CDR3 nucleotides: TGTGCCAGCAGTTACGGGGCAGCGACCTACGAGCAGTACTTC.

The chain has TRBV4-1 and TRBJ1-1; 10 positions agree with TRBD1. Germline V gene sequence: CDR1 MGHRA, CDR2 YSYEKL. The trim removed 0 bases at V and 3 bases at J, leaving 4 bases unmatched. The CDR3 loop spans 16 amino acids. In DNA, the CDR3 is TGCGCCAGCAGCCAAGAAGCCGGGACAGGGGACACTGAAGCTTTCTTT. Protein: CASSQEAGTGDTEAFF.

The gene calls are TRBV12-5 and TRBJ1-6, with 9 bases aligning to TRBD1. This CDR3 region has 18 residues. V shed 0 bases, J shed 1 base, and the junction held 4 bases outside the gene matches. Germline values: CDR1 LGHNT, CDR2 FRNRAP. Here the CDR3 reads CASGLVRTGDSYNSPLHF. The CDR3 DNA is TGTGCTAGTGGTTTGGTACGGACAGGGGATTCCTATAATTCACCCCTCCACTTT. The full variable domain, its missing parts supplied by reference TRBV12-5 and TRBJ1-6, is DARVTQTPRHKVTEMGQEVTMRCQPILGHNTVFWYRQTMMQGLELLAYFRNRAPLDDSGMPKDRFSAEMPDATLATLKIQPSEPRDSAVYFCASGLVRTGDSYNSPLHFGNGTRLTVT.

V is TRBV5-8 and J is TRBJ1-5; maybe TRBD1 (5 bases). Germline V gene sequence: CDR1 SGHTS, CDR2 YDEGEE. This CDR3 is built from 14 residues. V was cut by 4 bases and J by 5 bases, with 13 bases left in between. Written as DNA, the CDR3 is TGTGCCAGCAGCAAACGACAGATCGATCAGCCCCAGCATTTT. This encodes CASSKRQIDQPQHF.

This sequence joins TRBV16 and TRBJ2-7; possibly TRBD2 for D (5 bases). The V end was cut by 1 base, the J end by 2 bases, with 12 bases between. Germline V gene sequence: CDR1 KGHSY, CDR2 FQNENV. The length of the CDR3 is 15 residues. CDR3 nucleotide sequence: TGTGCCAGCAGCCAATTTCCGGGGTGGGCCTACGAGCAGTACTTC. It yields the protein CASSQFPGWAYEQYF.

This chain connects TRBV2 to TRBJ2-1; 8 bases map to TRBD1. This CDR3 is built from 14 residues. The germline CDR1 and CDR2 sequences are SNHLY and FYNNEI. J lost 5 bases, V lost 8 bases, and 8 bases had no gene match. The CDR3 loop reads CASHEWTGNNEQFF. CDR3 in DNA: TGTGCCAGCCATGAGTGGACAGGGAACAATGAGCAGTTCTTC.

This chain links TRBV28 with TRBJ2-1; D is possibly TRBD2 (10 bases). The CDR3 runs to 18 residues. Trimming left V 1 base short and J 6 bases short, with 22 bases between. The germline V gene encodes CDR1 MDHEN and CDR2 SYDVKM. The CDR3 sequence: CASSLLTSGTGFGNEQFF. CDR3 coding DNA: TGTGCCAGCAGTTTATTAACTAGCGGGACAGGGTTCGGCAATGAGCAGTTCTTC.

This chain links TRBV28 with TRBJ2-7; 7 nucleotides match TRBD1. Germline V gives CDR1 MDHEN, CDR2 SYDVKM. This CDR3 has 15 amino acids. J gave up 0 bases and V 6 bases, and 8 bases lay outside the gene matches. The chain's CDR3 is CASSAGQVFSYEQYF. CDR3 nucleotides: TGTGCCAGCAGCGCCGGACAGGTTTTCTCCTACGAGCAGTACTTC.

In this sample, this clone turned up a few times. The chain's CDR3 is CASSYSEGQGVYGYTF. Here the CDR3 DNA reads TGTGCCAGCAGTTACTCGGAGGGACAGGGAGTTTATGGCTACACCTTC. This chain connects TRBV6-5 to TRBJ1-2; TRBD1 matches at 9 bases. The V segment lost 0 bases and the J segment 5 bases; nucleotides outside the gene matches: 7. Germline-derived CDR1 and CDR2 are MNHEY and SVGAGI. The CDR3 spans 16 residues.

V and J are TRBV28 and TRBJ2-5; 7 bases agree with TRBD2. Germline V gene sequence: CDR1 MDHEN, CDR2 SYDVKM. The CDR3 is made up of 14 amino acids. Trimming cost V 3 bases and J 5 bases; bases outside gene matches: 6. CDR3 amino acids: CASSLTSWAETQYF. The CDR3 DNA is TGTGCCAGCAGTTTGACTAGCTGGGCGGAGACCCAGTACTTC.

This clone was counted a few times. The chain recombines TRBV4-1 with TRBJ1-1; 7 bases are a match to TRBD1. The CDR3 loop spans 15 amino acids. CDR1 and CDR2 (germline): MGHRA, YSYEKL. V gave up 5 bases and J gave up 0 bases; unmatched junction bases: 6. For the CDR3, the DNA is TGCGCCAGCAGCTCTTGGGGGACAGTGAACACTGAAGCTTTCTTT. Translated: CASSSWGTVNTEAFF.

The J gene is TRBJ2-3, the V gene TRBV10-3, with D maybe TRBD1 (6 bases). The germline V and J ends were trimmed by 0 bases and 2 bases, with 12 bases remaining between them. Per germline, CDR1 ENHRY and CDR2 SYGVKD. CDR3 size: 16 residues. The CDR3 DNA sequence: TGTGCCATCAGTGAGTCGGGCAGGGGAAACACAGATACGCAGTATTTT. Translation gives CAISESGRGNTDTQYF.

This clone occurred once. This sequence joins TRBV19 and TRBJ1-2; D remains unclear. Looked up from germline, CDR1 is LNHDA and CDR2 is SQIVND (reference sequence). With 3 bases removed from V and 5 bases from J, the gap between germline ends came to 16 bases. The CDR3 has 15 residues. The CDR3: CASSMRAGDRYGYTF. CDR3 DNA sequence: TGTGCCAGTAGTATGAGGGCAGGAGATAGGTATGGCTACACCTTC. Looking up the rest from reference TRBV19 and TRBJ1-2 gives the full variable domain: DGGITQSPKYLFRKEGQNVTLSCEQNLNHDAMYWYRQDPGQGLRLIYYSQIVNDFQKGDIAEGYSVSREKKESFPLTVTSAQKNPTAFYLCASSMRAGDRYGYTFGSGTRLTVV.